This T cell receptor beta chain was sequenced during a study of spatial heterogeneity in lung cancer. For the study at large: Raw reads showed each unique TCR and UMI combination turning up more than ten times on average. Study observations and caveats: The study found that expanded intratumoral alpha and beta TCR counts tracked tumor mutation counts.

The table lists this clonotype with many counts. What it binds is not known. This beta chain turned up in a library designed for alpha chains; as an off-target read, its abundance says little. One entry per CDR3 protein results from TCRdb running MiXCR on the 5' RACE reads. Among 9,500 to 12,000 distinct CDR3 sequences listed, 6.5% to 8.5% were seen once. Time point specified: sample taken at primary tumor resection. The sequence was collected from a female donor with early-stage non-small cell lung cancer. The sample here was lung tumor tissue, taken at surgery.

CDR3 loop: CASSTEERTRNTIYF. CDR3 coding DNA: TGTGCCAGCAGCACGGAGGAACGAACTAGAAACACCATATATTTT. This chain connects TRBV5-5 to TRBJ1-3; D unresolved. The CDR3 extends over 15 amino acids. Trimming pared 4 bases from V and 5 bases from J, leaving 16 bases between. Germline V CDR1 and CDR2: SGHKS, YYEKEE (reference sequence). Full variable domain (missing parts from reference TRBV5-5 and TRBJ1-3): DAGVTQSPTHLIKTRGQQVTLRCSPISGHKSVSWYQQVLGQGPQFIFQYYEKEERGRGNFPDRFSARQFPNYSSELNVNALLLGDSALYLCASSTEERTRNTIYFGEGSWLTVV.